This is a list of T cell receptor beta chains from one sample in a study of beta chain features in type 1 diabetes. Assay used: immunoSEQ multiplex PCR; TCRdb lists only in-frame clones, some missing. The data show approximately 380,000 clones, approximately 15% seen once. Sequenced input: naive CD4+ T cells from blood. The receptors derive from a young woman in good health. Both conserved end residues are part of each CDR3. The D gene is left open where the match is weak. Not all rows give a size; the values are once, few, many and, for expanded clones, a class.

D gene: -
V gene: TRBV30
clone size: few
J gene: TRBJ1-4
CDR3 protein: CAWSRDLQGEKLFF
CDR3 DNA: TGTGCCTGGAGTCGGGACCTTCAGGGGGAAAAACTGTTTTTT

D gene: TRBD2
V gene: TRBV27
clone size: few
J gene: TRBJ2-2
CDR3 protein: CASSLALAGVTGELFF
CDR3 DNA: TGTGCCAGCAGTTTAGCGCTAGCGGGAGTTACCGGGGAGCTGTTTTTT

D gene: -
V gene: TRBV19
clone size: few
J gene: TRBJ1-2
CDR3 protein: CASRGDGLYGYTF
CDR3 DNA: TGTGCCAGTCGCGGGGATGGCCTGTATGGCTACACCTTC

D gene: TRBD2
V gene: TRBV28
clone size: -
J gene: TRBJ2-5
CDR3 protein: CASSWGGQETQYF
CDR3 DNA: TGTGCCAGCAGTTGGGGGGGCCAAGAGACCCAGTACTTC

D gene: TRBD2
V gene: TRBV4-2
clone size: few
J gene: TRBJ2-1
CDR3 protein: CASSQFSGRASEQFF
CDR3 DNA: TGTGCCAGCAGCCAATTTAGCGGGAGGGCAAGTGAGCAGTTCTTC

D gene: -
V gene: TRBV4-3
clone size: -
J gene: TRBJ1-1
CDR3 protein: CASSHEYTGRNTEAFF
CDR3 DNA: TGCGCCAGCAGCCACGAGTACACAGGGCGAAACACTGAAGCTTTCTTT

D gene: -
V gene: TRBV7-9
clone size: -
J gene: TRBJ2-7
CDR3 protein: CASSLPGLPHEQYF
CDR3 DNA: TGTGCCAGCAGCCTCCCGGGACTCCCCCACGAGCAGTACTTC

D gene: -
V gene: TRBV15
clone size: -
J gene: TRBJ2-7
CDR3 protein: CATSRGRGGSTYEQYF
CDR3 DNA: TGTGCCACCAGCAGAGGAAGGGGAGGCTCGACCTACGAGCAGTACTTC

D gene: TRBD1
V gene: TRBV13
clone size: few
J gene: TRBJ2-5
CDR3 protein: CASSGQGASSVETQYF
CDR3 DNA: TGTGCCAGCAGCGGACAGGGGGCAAGTTCCGTGGAGACCCAGTACTTC

D gene: -
V gene: TRBV11-2
clone size: few
J gene: TRBJ1-2
CDR3 protein: CASSPGVYYGYTF
CDR3 DNA: TGTGCCAGCAGCCCCGGAGTTTACTATGGCTACACCTTC

D gene: TRBD1
V gene: TRBV6-5
clone size: few
J gene: TRBJ1-2
CDR3 protein: CASSRQGVGYTF
CDR3 DNA: TGTGCCAGCAGTCGACAGGGGGTTGGCTACACCTTC

D gene: TRBD1
V gene: TRBV28
clone size: -
J gene: TRBJ1-5
CDR3 protein: CASSLAQGSNQPQHF
CDR3 DNA: TGTGCCAGCAGTTTGGCACAGGGGAGCAATCAGCCCCAGCATTTT

D gene: -
V gene: TRBV7-9
clone size: few
J gene: TRBJ2-1
CDR3 protein: CASSLLGRGDFVNEQFF
CDR3 DNA: TGTGCCAGCAGCCTCCTAGGGCGCGGGGACTTCGTCAATGAGCAGTTCTTC

D gene: TRBD1
V gene: TRBV2
clone size: few
J gene: TRBJ1-2
CDR3 protein: CASRTGGWGYTF
CDR3 DNA: TGTGCCAGCAGGACAGGGGGTTGGGGCTACACCTTC

D gene: -
V gene: TRBV28
clone size: -
J gene: TRBJ1-1
CDR3 protein: CASSKTTARAFF
CDR3 DNA: TGTGCCAGCAGCAAGACGACAGCGAGGGCTTTCTTT

D gene: TRBD2
V gene: TRBV18
clone size: few
J gene: TRBJ2-1
CDR3 protein: CASSPSVSGSTNEQFF
CDR3 DNA: TGTGCCAGCTCACCGAGTGTGAGCGGGAGTACAAATGAGCAGTTCTTC

D gene: -
V gene: TRBV5-1
clone size: -
J gene: TRBJ2-5
CDR3 protein: CASSLAFLQGQETQYF
CDR3 DNA: TGCGCCAGCAGCTTGGCCTTCTTGCAGGGCCAAGAGACCCAGTACTTC

D gene: TRBD2
V gene: TRBV30
clone size: few
J gene: TRBJ2-5
CDR3 protein: CAWSPGTSGSWETQYF
CDR3 DNA: TGTGCCTGGAGTCCCGGGACTAGCGGGAGTTGGGAGACCCAGTACTTC

D gene: TRBD1
V gene: TRBV19
clone size: few
J gene: TRBJ1-1
CDR3 protein: CASRRDRGRTEAFF
CDR3 DNA: TGTGCCAGCCGACGGGACAGGGGACGGACTGAAGCTTTCTTT

D gene: TRBD1
V gene: TRBV9
clone size: few
J gene: TRBJ2-1
CDR3 protein: CASSVGAGGYNEQFF
CDR3 DNA: TGTGCCAGCAGCGTAGGGGCAGGGGGCTACAATGAGCAGTTCTTC

D gene: -
V gene: TRBV25-1
clone size: -
J gene: TRBJ2-3
CDR3 protein: CASSEWTDTDTQYF
CDR3 DNA: TGTGCCAGCAGTGAATGGACTGACACGGATACGCAGTATTTT

D gene: TRBD1
V gene: TRBV18
clone size: -
J gene: TRBJ1-2
CDR3 protein: CASSPSTGSNYGYTF
CDR3 DNA: TGTGCCAGCTCACCATCGACAGGGTCAAACTATGGCTACACCTTC

D gene: -
V gene: TRBV5-6
clone size: few
J gene: TRBJ2-5
CDR3 protein: CASSLRETQYF
CDR3 DNA: TGTGCCAGCAGCTTGCGGGAGACCCAGTACTTC